These T cell receptor beta chains were read from a single sample in a study of T cell clonotyping in hematopoietic cell transplantation. Assay used: immunoSEQ multiplex PCR; TCRdb lists only in-frame clones, some missing. The sample records tens of thousands of clones, approximately 95% being singletons. The source material was peripheral blood mononuclear cells. These receptor sequences come from a man aged 25 to 40 in good health. Some clones in this sample may be carry-over from other donors' samples. Both conserved end residues are part of each CDR3. D genes are given only for firm matches. Only some rows state a clone size, as once, few, many or a class for expanded clones.

abundance,j_gene,v_gene,d_gene,CDR3nt,CDR3aa
.,TRBJ1-3,TRBV4-2,.,TGTGCCAGCAGCCAAGATCTGGACCCTAGCTCTGGAAACACCATATATTTT,CASSQDLDPSSGNTIYF
.,TRBJ1-1,TRBV5-1,.,TGCGCCAGCAGCTTGTGGATGGACACTGAAGCTTTCTTT,CASSLWMDTEAFF
.,TRBJ2-7,TRBV12-5,.,TGTGCTAGTGGTTCCACCGAGTACGAGCAGTACTTC,CASGSTEYEQYF
.,TRBJ1-2,TRBV29-1,.,TGCAGCGTTGTGGGGTCAATTCACGGATTCTATGGCTACACCTTC,CSVVGSIHGFYGYTF
.,TRBJ2-5,TRBV5-6,TRBD2,TGTGCCAGCAGTTCAGGGACTAGCTGGGAGACCCAGTACTTC,CASSSGTSWETQYF
.,TRBJ2-7,TRBV19,TRBD1,TGTGCCAGTAGTACGCGGACAGGGGGCGACGAGCAGTACTTC,CASSTRTGGDEQYF
.,TRBJ2-1,TRBV10-3,TRBD1,TGTGCCACCGGGACAGGGGACAATGAGCAGTTCTTC,CATGTGDNEQFF
.,TRBJ1-5,TRBV5-1,.,TGCGCCAGCAGCTTGGGGGGGGGCACTCAGCCCCAGCATTTT,CASSLGGGTQPQHF
.,TRBJ2-5,TRBV18,TRBD1,TGTGCCAGCTCATCGACAGGGCCTGGGGAGACCCAGTACTTC,CASSSTGPGETQYF
once,TRBJ1-1,TRBV11-2,.,TGTGCCAGCAGCGCTCTGGGACTTATGAACACTGAAGCTTTCTTT,CASSALGLMNTEAFF
once,TRBJ1-6,TRBV7-2,TRBD1,TGTGCCAGCAGCTTGAAGTCAGGGGGGATGAGCTCCTATAATTCACCCCTCCACTTT,CASSLKSGGMSSYNSPLHF
.,TRBJ1-5,TRBV6-6,.,TGTGCCAGCAGTCCATATAGCAATCAGCCCCAGCATTTT,CASSPYSNQPQHF
.,TRBJ1-1,TRBV7-2,.,TGTGCCAGCAGCCCTCCCCCAACAGGGTACACTGAAGCTTTCTTT,CASSPPPTGYTEAFF
.,TRBJ2-7,TRBV11-2,TRBD2,TGTGCCAGCAGCATCCCCGGGACTAGCGGCTACGAGCAGTACTTC,CASSIPGTSGYEQYF
.,TRBJ2-7,TRBV27,.,TGTGCCAGCAGTTTTGGCAGCTGGGACGAGCAGTACTTC,CASSFGSWDEQYF
.,TRBJ1-2,TRBV4-3,TRBD1,TGCGCCAGCAGCGGACAGGGAGGATATGGCTACACCTTC,CASSGQGGYGYTF
.,TRBJ2-1,TRBV19,.,TGTGCCAGTAGTTTCCAACTACCCTACTCTAGCGATTACTCCTACAATGAGCAGTTCTTC,CASSFQLPYSSDYSYNEQFF
once,TRBJ2-7,TRBV5-4,.,TGTGCCAGCAGCTCAGGGTTGGGCTACGAGCAGTACTTC,CASSSGLGYEQYF
medium-sized,TRBJ1-5,TRBV7-9,.,TGTGCCAGCAGCTTTTCCGACCAGGGACATAGCAATCAGCCCCAGCATTTT,CASSFSDQGHSNQPQHF
.,TRBJ1-5,TRBV25-1,.,TGTGCCAGCAGTCCCGGTGACGGTCAGCCCCAGCATTTT,CASSPGDGQPQHF
.,TRBJ1-2,TRBV30,.,TGTGGTGGGGGGGCCGCTAACTATGGCTACACCTTC,CGGGAANYGYTF
.,TRBJ1-1,TRBV5-1,.,TGCGCCAGCAGCTTGGAAATTCCACAGGGAAAAACTGAAGCTTTCTTT,CASSLEIPQGKTEAFF
.,TRBJ2-2,TRBV11-3,TRBD1,TGTGCCAGCAGCCCGTTTGGGACAGGGAGGACCGGGGAGCTGTTTTTT,CASSPFGTGRTGELFF
.,TRBJ2-5,TRBV5-5,.,TGTGCCAGCGTCGTAGGGGAGACCCAGTACTTC,CASVVGETQYF
.,TRBJ1-5,TRBV9,TRBD1,TGTGCCAGCAGCCCAGGGGACAGATACAATCAGCCCCAGCATTTT,CASSPGDRYNQPQHF
few,TRBJ2-2,TRBV19,TRBD1,TGTGCCAGTGAGGGGACAGGGGTGACCGGGGAGCTGTTTTTT,CASEGTGVTGELFF
.,TRBJ2-7,TRBV30,.,TGTGCCTGGAGTGGCCAAGAGTCCTACGAGCAGTACTTC,CAWSGQESYEQYF